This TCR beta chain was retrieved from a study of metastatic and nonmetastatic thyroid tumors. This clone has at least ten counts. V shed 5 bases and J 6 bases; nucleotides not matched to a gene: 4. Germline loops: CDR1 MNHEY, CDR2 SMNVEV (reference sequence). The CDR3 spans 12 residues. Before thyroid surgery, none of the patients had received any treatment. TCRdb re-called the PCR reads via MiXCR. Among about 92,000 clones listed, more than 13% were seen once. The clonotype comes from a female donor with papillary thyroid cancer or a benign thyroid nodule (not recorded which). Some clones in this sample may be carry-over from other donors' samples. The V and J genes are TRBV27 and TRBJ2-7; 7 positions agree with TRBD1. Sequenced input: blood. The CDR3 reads CASSLNRGEQYF. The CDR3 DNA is TGTGCCAGCAGTCTCAACAGGGGCGAGCAGTACTTC.